This TCR beta chain was identified in a study of post-analysis software for immune sequencing data. Study-level information: Relapsing-remitting, secondary progressive and progressive-relapsing multiple sclerosis courses were included. Study-wide points: Comparison of patients with controls showed 5 or 6 TRBV segments more frequent in patients, TRBV5-6, TRBV5-1 and TRBV20-1 among them.

Included in the TCR beta cDNA libraries were unique molecular identifiers. TCRdb re-called the PCR reads through MiXCR, storing one row per CDR3 protein. The table lists hundreds of thousands of distinct CDR3 sequences, roughly three fifths of them singletons. In its sample, this clonotype was seen a few times. What it binds is unknown. Germline loops: CDR1 MNHEY, CDR2 SVGEGT. V lost 6 bases and J 0 bases, leaving 12 bases between the germline ends. The CDR3 sequence is 16 residues long. The sequence was obtained from a girl aged 2 to 9 with multiple sclerosis. Input material: blood. The gene calls are TRBV6-2 or TRBV6-3 and TRBJ2-6; D ambiguous. The CDR3 protein is CASSHAATSGANVLTF. The CDR3 DNA is TGTGCCAGCAGCCACGCCGCGACCTCTGGGGCCAACGTCCTGACTTTC.